This TCR beta chain stems from a study of long-term antiretroviral therapy in people with HIV. Study results and limitations: HIV repertoires spanned tighter CDR3 length ranges than controls did.

At the survey level, the v3.0 immunoSEQ assay was run. Produced via immunoSEQ multiplex PCR; TCRdb's table is partial and in-frame only. This table holds some 30,000 clones, over 75% found once. Concerning this clone itself: Its specificity is not known.

This CDR3 has 16 residues. The germline V and J ends were trimmed by 0 bases and 5 bases, with 16 bases remaining between them. Germline V gene lookup returns CDR1 MNHEY and CDR2 SVGAGI. J is TRBJ1-2 and V is TRBV6-5, with TRBD1 as a possible D gene (5 bases). Sequenced here: unsorted PBMCs, sampled 5 to 5.5 years after starting antiretroviral therapy. The TCR was taken from a middle-aged woman with HIV. The CDR3 nucleotides read TGTGCCAGCAGTTACTCGAGGGTCAGGGAGAAATATGGCTACACCTTC. Its protein product is CASSYSRVREKYGYTF.